What follows is one T cell receptor (beta chain) and its context. The V end was cut by 4 bases, the J end by 10 bases, with 14 bases between. CDR3 length: 13 amino acids. CDR1 MNHNS and CDR2 SASEGT come from the germline V gene. This sample stems from a study of blood T cell dynamics during melanoma immunotherapy. Time point meaning: pre-treatment baseline. Apart from a couple of fast progressors, RECIST 1.1 response was judged 12 weeks post-infusion. Assay: immunoSEQ multiplex PCR; the TCRdb copy retains only in-frame clones and omits some. The table lists 9,900 or so clones, 84% of them singletons. The chain couples TRBV6-1 to TRBJ2-1; tentatively, D is TRBD1 (6 bases). This receptor was identified in a human donor with melanoma. This specimen was blood, taken from a patient treated with checkpoint blockade. The CDR3 region has the DNA TGTGCCAGCAGTGTACAGGGTACGCGGGAGCAGTTCTTC. This encodes CASSVQGTREQFF.